These 32 T cell receptor beta chains share one sample of origin, sequenced in a study of T cell responses to AZD1222 COVID-19 vaccine. Clones were read by immunoSEQ multiplex PCR, and TCRdb kept only the in-frame ones, dropping some. The sample contains roughly 170,000 clones, approximately 94% of which appear only once. Sequencing used peripheral blood, obtained 28 days after the second AZD1222 dose. The receptors were sampled from an adult who received the AZD1222 COVID-19 vaccine.

The genes are TRBV28 and TRBJ2-5; 7 bases agree with TRBD2. Germline-derived CDR1 and CDR2 are MDHEN and SYDVKM. The CDR3 totals 16 residues. The V and J ends lost 6 bases and 1 base, in that order; junction bases with no gene match: 11. The CDR3 DNA is TGTGCCAGCAGGGGGGGGTTTTTCGACGTCCAAGAGACCCAGTACTTC. This sequence encodes CASRGGFFDVQETQYF.

The chain is built from TRBV6-5 and TRBJ1-1; D is ambiguous. The CDR3 has 12 amino acids. V lost 5 bases to trimming and J lost 6 bases, with 10 bases between them. Germline lookup yields CDR1 MNHEY and CDR2 SVGAGI. The CDR3 bases are TGTGCCAGCAGTAGTATTGGACCTGAAGCTTTCTTT. Residues: CASSSIGPEAFF.

The chain carries TRBV28 and TRBJ2-7; D not resolved. The germline V and J ends were trimmed by 8 bases and 6 bases, with 11 bases remaining between them. The CDR3 sequence is 11 residues long. Germline-derived CDR1 and CDR2 are MDHEN and SYDVKM. DNA of the CDR3: TGTGCCAGCGCATCCACCAGCGAGCAGTACTTC. Its protein product is CASASTSEQYF.

The gene calls are TRBV5-4 and TRBJ2-1, with D possibly TRBD1 on 6 matching bases. V lost 2 bases and J lost 10, with 13 bases in between. The CDR3 sequence is 13 residues long. CDR1 is SGHNT and CDR2 is YYREEE in the germline V gene (reference sequence). CDR3 sequence (DNA): TGTGCCAGCAGCTTTTCTGGGGGCGACGAGCAGTTCTTC. Its protein is CASSFSGGDEQFF.

This sequence joins TRBV7-9 and TRBJ1-1; possible D gene TRBD1, 5 bases. Trimming removed 4 bases from V and 1 base from J, with 19 bases in between. The V gene's germline CDR1 is SEHNR and CDR2 FQNEAQ (reference sequence). CDR3 length: 17 residues. CDR3 coding DNA: TGTGCCAGCAGCTCCTGGGGCAATTCAAGGGGGAACACTGAAGCTTTCTTT. Translating gives CASSSWGNSRGNTEAFF.

The V gene is TRBV28, the J gene TRBJ1-1; no clear D gene. Germline V CDR1 and CDR2: MDHEN, SYDVKM. CDR3 length: 13 residues. Trimming pared 4 bases from V and 5 bases from J, leaving 11 bases between. This CDR3 reads CASSSTLGTEAFF. In DNA, the CDR3 is TGTGCCAGCAGTTCCACGTTAGGGACTGAAGCTTTCTTT.

This chain connects TRBV3-1 (or the pseudogene TRBV3-2) to TRBJ1-3; D not resolved. The CDR3 length is 18 residues. The germline V and J ends were trimmed by 6 bases and 0 bases, with 21 bases remaining between them. Germline CDR1 is LGHDT and CDR2 is YNNKEL (reference sequence). CDR3 protein: CASRRGGEASGSGNTIYF. The CDR3 bases are TGTGCCAGCAGGAGAGGTGGCGAAGCATCAGGCTCTGGAAACACCATATATTTT.

This chain joins TRBV19 and TRBJ1-3; D uncertain. With 6 bases removed from V and 0 bases from J, the gap between germline ends came to 12 bases. Germline V gives CDR1 LNHDA, CDR2 SQIVND (reference sequence). There are 15 residues in the CDR3. CDR3 DNA: TGTGCCAGTAGCATCTCCGCGCTCTCTGGAAACACCATATATTTT. It codes for CASSISALSGNTIYF. Using reference TRBV19 and TRBJ1-3 for the parts outside the CDR3, the full variable domain is DGGITQSPKYLFRKEGQNVTLSCEQNLNHDAMYWYRQDPGQGLRLIYYSQIVNDFQKGDIAEGYSVSREKKESFPLTVTSAQKNPTAFYLCASSISALSGNTIYFGEGSWLTVV.

The rearrangement uses TRBV12-3 or TRBV12-4 and TRBJ2-2; D gene uncertain. The CDR3 contains 13 residues. The V gene lost 5 bases and the J gene lost 3 bases, with 7 bases spanning the gap. The CDR3 sequence: CASSDQYTGELFF. The CDR3 coding sequence is TGTGCCAGCAGTGATCAATACACCGGGGAGCTGTTTTTT.

This chain joins TRBV15 and TRBJ2-2; no reliable D call. Germline V gives CDR1 LNHNV, CDR2 YYDKDF (reference sequence). Trimming cost V 5 bases and J 6 bases, with 10 bases left between them. The CDR3 contains 13 residues. This CDR3 is CATSPTPSGELFF. The DNA for the CDR3 is TGTGCCACCAGCCCGACCCCTTCCGGGGAGCTGTTTTTT. The complete variable domain, with remaining parts taken from reference TRBV15 and TRBJ2-2, reads DAMVIQNPRYQVTQFGKPVTLSCSQTLNHNVMYWYQQKSSQAPKLLFHYYDKDFNNEADTPDNFQSRRPNTSFCFLDIRSPGLGDTAMYLCATSPTPSGELFFGEGSRLTVL.

The chain links TRBV7-9 to TRBJ2-3; 12 nucleotides align to TRBD2. V dropped 1 base and J dropped 1; count of bases not matched to a gene: 6. Per the germline V gene, CDR1 is SEHNR and CDR2 is FQNEAQ (reference sequence). This CDR3 is 18 amino acids long. CDR3: CASSLEPTSGSRTDTQYF. The DNA for the CDR3 is TGTGCCAGCAGCTTAGAACCGACTAGCGGGAGCCGCACAGATACGCAGTATTTT.

The chain recombines TRBV28 with TRBJ1-2; no reliable D call. CDR1 is MDHEN and CDR2 is SYDVKM in the germline V gene. This CDR3 comprises 15 residues. V lost 5 bases and J lost 5, with 18 bases in between. CDR3 coding DNA: TGTGCCAGCAGTCCCCTCTCAGGCGGTGGTTATGGCTACACCTTC. Amino acids: CASSPLSGGGYGYTF.

The DNA for the CDR3 is TGTGCCAGCTCTAAGGCTAGCGGGAGTTTCCACGAGCAGTACTTC. It specifies CASSKASGSFHEQYF. This chain joins TRBV6-5 and TRBJ2-7, with 10 nucleotides matching TRBD2. The length of the CDR3 is 15 residues. Germline-derived CDR1 and CDR2 are MNHEY and SVGAGI. The V and J ends lost 8 bases and 5 bases, in that order; junction bases with no gene match: 12.

The chain couples TRBV7-2 to TRBJ2-2, with D maybe TRBD2 (5 bases). Germline CDR1 SGHTA, CDR2 FQGNSA. The germline V and J ends were trimmed by 1 base and 6 bases, with 18 bases remaining between them. The CDR3 runs 17 residues. The CDR3 nucleotides read TGTGCCAGCAGCTTAGATGGTTACCGGGGTGGATCCGGGGAGCTGTTTTTT. This gives the protein CASSLDGYRGGSGELFF.

This chain connects TRBV7-3 to TRBJ1-1, with D possibly TRBD1 on 5 matching bases. Trimming stripped 4 bases from V and 3 bases from J, with 12 bases between. There are 14 residues in the CDR3. Germline CDR1 is SGHTA and CDR2 is FQGTGA. CDR3 sequence (DNA): TGTGCCAGCAGCTCGGGTCAGGGCCACACTGAAGCTTTCTTT. Its translation: CASSSGQGHTEAFF.

The chain joins TRBV7-2 to TRBJ2-3; no firm D call. Trimming left V 5 bases short and J 5 bases short, with 11 bases between. CDR3 size: 13 residues. Germline assignment: CDR1 SGHTA and CDR2 FQGNSA. CDR3 in amino acids: CASSPSRLDTQYF. The CDR3 bases are TGTGCCAGCAGCCCGAGCCGTTTAGATACGCAGTATTTT.

This clone was counted once. V usage is TRBV5-4 and J usage is TRBJ2-2, with TRBD2 matching over 10 bases. J lost 4 bases, V lost 1 base, and 10 bases had no gene match. Germline lookup yields CDR1 SGHNT and CDR2 YYREEE (reference sequence). This CDR3 contains 18 residues. The CDR3 is CASSLPSGRAPGTGELFF. CDR3 nucleotides: TGTGCCAGCAGCTTGCCGAGCGGGAGGGCCCCAGGCACCGGGGAGCTGTTTTTT.

The chain recombines TRBV7-9 with TRBJ1-1; D might be TRBD1 (6 bases). Germline V gives CDR1 SEHNR, CDR2 FQNEAQ (reference sequence). V was clipped by 0 bases and J by 10 bases, with 9 bases between them. The CDR3 has 12 residues. The CDR3 reads CASSLAGAGAFF. In DNA form, the CDR3 reads TGTGCCAGCAGCTTAGCGGGGGCGGGAGCTTTCTTT. The full variable domain, completed using reference TRBV7-9 and TRBJ1-1, is DTGVSQNPRHKITKRGQNVTFRCDPISEHNRLYWYRQTLGQGPEFLTYFQNEAQLEKSRLLSDRFSAERPKGSFSTLEIQRTEQGDSAMYLCASSLAGAGAFFGQGTRLTVV.

V usage is TRBV6-5 and J usage is TRBJ1-1; D uncertain. The CDR3 contains 15 residues. The ends were cut back, 2 bases at V and 1 base at J, with 11 bases in the middle. Germline CDR1 and CDR2: MNHEY and SVGAGI. CDR3 DNA sequence: TGTGCCAGCAGTTACACCCTCGAGGAGAACACTGAAGCTTTCTTT. This encodes CASSYTLEENTEAFF.

This rearrangement joins TRBV6-5 to TRBJ2-1; D may be TRBD2 (7 bases). In germline, CDR1 is MNHEY, CDR2 SVGAGI. The length of the CDR3 is 15 residues. V was trimmed by 6 bases and J by 7 bases, leaving 19 bases between them. DNA of the CDR3: TGTGCCAGCAGGGACACGGGGGGCGTGTGGAATGAGCAGTTCTTC. This sequence encodes CASRDTGGVWNEQFF.

This chain links TRBV28 with TRBJ1-1; D is uncertain. Between the trimmed V and J ends, which lost 3 bases and 0 bases, there was a span of 17 bases. The CDR3 has 17 amino acids. CDR1 MDHEN and CDR2 SYDVKM come from the germline V gene. CDR3 region: CASSFLSRVAMNTEAFF. The DNA for the CDR3 is TGTGCCAGCAGTTTTCTTTCGAGGGTCGCCATGAACACTGAAGCTTTCTTT.

This sequence joins TRBV28 and TRBJ1-4, with TRBD1 identical over 9 bases. The V gene end was trimmed by 7 bases and the J gene end by 8 bases; junction bases not matched to a gene: 11. CDR1 and CDR2 from the germline V gene are MDHEN and SYDVKM. The CDR3 length is 15 residues. The CDR3 DNA reads TGTGCCAGCAACCCACGGACAGGGGACGGCGAAAAACTGTTTTTT. Amino acids: CASNPRTGDGEKLFF.

V is TRBV2 and J is TRBJ1-2, with TRBD1 as a possible D gene (6 bases). The CDR3 has 14 residues. The V gene's germline CDR1 is SNHLY and CDR2 FYNNEI. Trimming took off 7 bases at V and 2 bases at J, with 14 bases between the two ends. The CDR3 here is CASTLQGFNYGYTF. CDR3 DNA: TGTGCCAGCACGTTACAGGGATTCAACTATGGCTACACCTTC.

This sequence joins TRBV24-1 and TRBJ1-1; TRBD1 is a possible D gene (6 bases). The CDR3 has 16 residues. Germline V gene lookup returns CDR1 KGHDR and CDR2 SFDVKD. The V end was cut by 3 bases, the J end by 0 bases, with 13 bases between. The CDR3: CATSDRTEPMNTEAFF. DNA of the CDR3: TGTGCCACCAGTGATCGGACAGAACCTATGAACACTGAAGCTTTCTTT.

In the case of this clone: The sample has other DNA sequences that encode this CDR3 too. The genes are TRBV19 and TRBJ1-1; 8 bases map to TRBD1. Germline CDR1 is LNHDA and CDR2 is SQIVND (reference sequence). The ends lost 0 bases at V and 1 base at J; junction bases unmatched: 1. The CDR3 covers 15 residues. The DNA for the CDR3 is TGTGCCAGTAGTATAGAGGGGACAGGGAACACTGAAGCTTTCTTT. Protein sequence: CASSIEGTGNTEAFF.

This CDR3 reads CASSQDAGGETQYF. CDR3 nucleotides: TGTGCCAGCAGCCAAGACGCGGGTGGAGAGACCCAGTACTTC. J is TRBJ2-5 and V is TRBV3-1 (or the pseudogene TRBV3-2); D is perhaps TRBD2 (5 bases). Between the trimmed V and J ends, which lost 0 bases and 4 bases, there was a span of 9 bases. This CDR3 region has 14 residues. Germline CDR1 reads LGHDT; CDR2 reads YNNKEL (reference sequence).

This chain links TRBV20-1 with TRBJ1-2; tentative D call: TRBD1 (5 bases). V lost 3 bases and J lost 5, with 16 bases in between. The CDR3 has 14 residues. Germline V lookup: CDR1 DFQATT, CDR2 SNEGSKA (reference sequence). CDR3 residues: CSASNGGEGYGYTF. CDR3 coding DNA: TGCAGTGCTAGTAATGGGGGGGAAGGTTATGGCTACACCTTC.

For the CDR3, the DNA is TGCAGCGTCGTCCCGGGACAGGGAACGAACACTGAAGCTTTCTTT. Translated, it gives CSVVPGQGTNTEAFF. The rearrangement joins TRBV29-1 to TRBJ1-1; TRBD1 aligns across 9 bases. CDR1 and CDR2 from the germline V gene are SQVTM and ANQGSEA. With V trimmed by 6 bases and J by 1 base, 9 bases remained unmatched. The CDR3 contains 15 residues.

This clone was observed a handful of times. Written as DNA, the CDR3 is TGCGCCAGCAGCCAAGATATAGTGGGGGACCTCCCCGGTACTGAAGCTTTCTTT. This gives the protein CASSQDIVGDLPGTEAFF. The chain employs TRBV4-1 and TRBJ1-1; possibly TRBD1 for D (5 bases). Germline CDR1 and CDR2: MGHRA and YSYEKL. The length of the CDR3 is 18 residues. V was shortened by 0 bases and J by 5 bases, with 22 bases between the two germline ends.

The chain combines TRBV28 with TRBJ2-7; 7 nucleotides line up with TRBD1. V lost 6 bases and J lost 1; bases outside the gene matches: 3. This CDR3 contains 13 residues. Germline loops: CDR1 MDHEN, CDR2 SYDVKM. CDR3 amino acids: CASRPGGSYEQYF. In DNA form, the CDR3 reads TGTGCCAGCAGGCCAGGGGGATCCTACGAGCAGTACTTC.

This chain joins TRBV11-2 and TRBJ2-5; a weak D match, TRBD1 (5 bases). The CDR3 is made up of 14 amino acids. Trimming pared 4 bases from V and 3 bases from J, leaving 12 bases between. Germline V gene sequence: CDR1 SGHAT, CDR2 FQNNGV. The CDR3 sequence is CASSWAAGKETQYF. The CDR3 DNA follows: TGTGCCAGCAGCTGGGCGGCAGGGAAAGAGACCCAGTACTTC.

The chain employs TRBV5-1 and TRBJ2-1; 9 positions agree with TRBD1. This CDR3 has 16 amino acids. CDR1 and CDR2 from the germline V gene are SGHRS and YFSETQ. V gave up 6 bases and J gave up 2 bases; unmatched junction bases: 9. For the CDR3, the DNA is TGCGCCAGCACCCCGGGTGGGACAGGGACCTACAATGAGCAGTTCTTC. This gives the protein CASTPGGTGTYNEQFF.